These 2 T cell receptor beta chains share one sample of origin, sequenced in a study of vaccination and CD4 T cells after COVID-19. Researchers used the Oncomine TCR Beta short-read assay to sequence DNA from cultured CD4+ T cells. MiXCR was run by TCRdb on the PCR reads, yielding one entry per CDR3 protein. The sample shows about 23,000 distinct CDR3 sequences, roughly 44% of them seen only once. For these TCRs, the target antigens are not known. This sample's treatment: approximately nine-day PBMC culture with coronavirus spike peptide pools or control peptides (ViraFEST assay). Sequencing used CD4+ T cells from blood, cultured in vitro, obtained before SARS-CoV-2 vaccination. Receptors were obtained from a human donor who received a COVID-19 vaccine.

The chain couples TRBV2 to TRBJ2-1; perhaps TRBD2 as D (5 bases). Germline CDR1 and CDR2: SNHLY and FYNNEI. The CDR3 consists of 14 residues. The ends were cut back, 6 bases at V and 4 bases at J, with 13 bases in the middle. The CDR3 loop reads CASRLASGYNEQFF. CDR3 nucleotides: TGTGCCAGCAGATTAGCGTCGGGGTACAATGAGCAGTTCTTC.

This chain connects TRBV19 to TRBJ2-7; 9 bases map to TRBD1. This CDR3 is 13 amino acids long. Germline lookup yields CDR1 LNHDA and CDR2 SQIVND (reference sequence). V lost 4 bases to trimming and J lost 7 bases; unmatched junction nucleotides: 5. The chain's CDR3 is CASSTGQGREQYF. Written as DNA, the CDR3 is TGTGCCAGTAGTACGGGACAGGGCAGGGAGCAGTACTTC.